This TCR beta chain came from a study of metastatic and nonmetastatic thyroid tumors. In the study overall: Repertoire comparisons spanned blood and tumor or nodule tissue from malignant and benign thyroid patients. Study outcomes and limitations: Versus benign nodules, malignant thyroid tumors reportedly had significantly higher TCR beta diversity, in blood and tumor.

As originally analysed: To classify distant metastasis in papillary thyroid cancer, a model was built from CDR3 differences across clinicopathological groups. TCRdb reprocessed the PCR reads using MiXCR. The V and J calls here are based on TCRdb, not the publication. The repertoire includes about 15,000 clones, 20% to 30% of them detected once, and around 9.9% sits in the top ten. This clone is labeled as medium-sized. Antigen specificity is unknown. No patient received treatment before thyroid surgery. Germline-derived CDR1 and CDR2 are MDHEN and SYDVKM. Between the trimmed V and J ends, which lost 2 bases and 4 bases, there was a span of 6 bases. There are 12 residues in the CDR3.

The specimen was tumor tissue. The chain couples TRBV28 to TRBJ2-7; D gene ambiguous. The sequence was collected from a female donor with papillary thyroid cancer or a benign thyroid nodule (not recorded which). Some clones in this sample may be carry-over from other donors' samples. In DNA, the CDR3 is TGTGCCAGCAGTTTAAGGTCGTACGAGCAGTACTTC. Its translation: CASSLRSYEQYF.